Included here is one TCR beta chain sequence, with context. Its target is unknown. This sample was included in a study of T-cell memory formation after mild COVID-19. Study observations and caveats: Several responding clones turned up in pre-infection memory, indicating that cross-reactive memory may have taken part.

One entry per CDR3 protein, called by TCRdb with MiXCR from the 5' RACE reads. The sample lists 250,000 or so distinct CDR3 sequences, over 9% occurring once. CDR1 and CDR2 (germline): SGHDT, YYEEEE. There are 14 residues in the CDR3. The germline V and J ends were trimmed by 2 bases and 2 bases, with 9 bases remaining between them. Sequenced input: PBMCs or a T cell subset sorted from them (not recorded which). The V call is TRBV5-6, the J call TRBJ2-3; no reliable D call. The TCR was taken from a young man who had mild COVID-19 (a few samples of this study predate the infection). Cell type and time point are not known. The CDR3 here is CASSFGRTTDTQYF. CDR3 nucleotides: TGTGCCAGCAGCTTCGGACGGACCACAGATACGCAGTATTTT. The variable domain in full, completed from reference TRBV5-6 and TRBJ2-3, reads DAGVTQSPTHLIKTRGQQVTLRCSPKSGHDTVSWYQQALGQGPQFIFQYYEEEERQRGNFPDRFSGHQFPNYSSELNVNALLLGDSALYLCASSFGRTTDTQYFGPGTRLTVL.